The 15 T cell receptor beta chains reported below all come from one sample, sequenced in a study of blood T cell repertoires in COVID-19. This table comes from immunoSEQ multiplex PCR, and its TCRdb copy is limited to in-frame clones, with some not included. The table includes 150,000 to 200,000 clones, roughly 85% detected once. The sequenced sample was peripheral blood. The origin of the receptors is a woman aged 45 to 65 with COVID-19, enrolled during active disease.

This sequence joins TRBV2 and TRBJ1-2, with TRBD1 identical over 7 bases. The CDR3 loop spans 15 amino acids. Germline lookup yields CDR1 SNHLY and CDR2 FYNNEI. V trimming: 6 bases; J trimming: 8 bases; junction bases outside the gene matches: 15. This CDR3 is CASSAGGGGAEGYTF. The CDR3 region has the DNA TGTGCCAGCAGCGCGGGGGGAGGGGGCGCGGAGGGCTACACCTTC.

The DNA of the CDR3 is TGTGCCAGCAGCGTCCCGGGACAGTTATATGGCTACACCTTC. Its translation: CASSVPGQLYGYTF. The genes are TRBV28 and TRBJ1-2; 7 positions agree with TRBD1. J was trimmed by 5 bases and V by 6 bases; bases with no gene match: 9. The germline gives CDR1 MDHEN, CDR2 SYDVKM. This CDR3 is built from 14 residues.

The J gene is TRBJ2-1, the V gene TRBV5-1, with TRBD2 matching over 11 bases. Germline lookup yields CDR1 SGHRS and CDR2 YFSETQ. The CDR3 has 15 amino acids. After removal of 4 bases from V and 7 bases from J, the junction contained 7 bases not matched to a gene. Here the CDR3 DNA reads TGCGCCAGCAGCGTGTCTAGCGGGGGGTTTAATGAGCAGTTCTTC. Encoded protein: CASSVSSGGFNEQFF.

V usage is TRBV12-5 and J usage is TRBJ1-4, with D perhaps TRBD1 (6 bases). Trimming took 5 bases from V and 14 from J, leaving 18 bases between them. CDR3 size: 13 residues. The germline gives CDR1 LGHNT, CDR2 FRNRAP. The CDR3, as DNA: TGTGCTAGTGGTCCCCGGGACGGGACACGGCTGTTTTTT. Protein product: CASGPRDGTRLFF.

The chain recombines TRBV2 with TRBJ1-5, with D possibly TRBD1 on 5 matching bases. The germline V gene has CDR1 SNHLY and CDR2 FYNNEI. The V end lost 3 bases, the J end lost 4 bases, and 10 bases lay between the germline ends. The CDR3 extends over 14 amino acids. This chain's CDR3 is CASSDLGVNQPQHF. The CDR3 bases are TGTGCCAGCAGTGATTTAGGGGTAAATCAGCCCCAGCATTTT.

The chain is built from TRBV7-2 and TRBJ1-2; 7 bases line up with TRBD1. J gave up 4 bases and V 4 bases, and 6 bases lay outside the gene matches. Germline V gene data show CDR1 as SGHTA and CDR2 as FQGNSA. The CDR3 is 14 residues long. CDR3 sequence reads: CASSSPTGTYGYTF. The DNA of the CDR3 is TGTGCCAGCAGCTCCCCGACAGGGACCTATGGCTACACCTTC.

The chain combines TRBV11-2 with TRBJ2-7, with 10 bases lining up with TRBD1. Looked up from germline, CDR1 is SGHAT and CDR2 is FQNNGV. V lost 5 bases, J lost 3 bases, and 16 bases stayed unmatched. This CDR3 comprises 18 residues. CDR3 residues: CASSPTRRDRGRGYEQYF. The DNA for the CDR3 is TGTGCCAGCAGCCCCACTCGTAGGGACAGGGGACGGGGCTACGAGCAGTACTTC.

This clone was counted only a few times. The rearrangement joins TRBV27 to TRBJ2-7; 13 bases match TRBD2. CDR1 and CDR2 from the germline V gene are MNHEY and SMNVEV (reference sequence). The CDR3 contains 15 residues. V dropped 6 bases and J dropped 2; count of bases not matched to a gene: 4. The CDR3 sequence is CASRAGLAGTYEQYF. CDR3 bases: TGTGCCAGCAGAGCGGGACTAGCGGGAACCTACGAGCAGTACTTC.

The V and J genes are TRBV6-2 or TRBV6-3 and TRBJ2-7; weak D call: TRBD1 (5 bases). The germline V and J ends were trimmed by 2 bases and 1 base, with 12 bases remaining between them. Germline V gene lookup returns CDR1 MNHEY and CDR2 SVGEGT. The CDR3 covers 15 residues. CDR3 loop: CASSYGQGVSYEQYF. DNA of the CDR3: TGTGCCAGCAGTTACGGACAAGGGGTTTCCTACGAGCAGTACTTC.

DNA for the CDR3: TGTGCCTGGGGAGGCTGGTCGGGGGACTACGAGCAGTACTTC. Residues: CAWGGWSGDYEQYF. The chain employs TRBV30 and TRBJ2-7; the D gene is possibly TRBD2 (6 bases). The V end lost 5 bases, the J end lost 3 bases, and 17 bases lay between the germline ends. The germline CDR1 and CDR2 sequences are GTSNPN and SVGIG (reference sequence). The CDR3 is 14 residues long.

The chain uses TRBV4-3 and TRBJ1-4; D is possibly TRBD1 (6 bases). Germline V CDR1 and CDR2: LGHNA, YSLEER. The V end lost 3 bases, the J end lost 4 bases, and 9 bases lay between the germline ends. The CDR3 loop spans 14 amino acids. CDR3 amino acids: CASSHRGSNEKLFF. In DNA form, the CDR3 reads TGCGCCAGCAGCCACAGGGGAAGTAATGAAAAACTGTTTTTT.

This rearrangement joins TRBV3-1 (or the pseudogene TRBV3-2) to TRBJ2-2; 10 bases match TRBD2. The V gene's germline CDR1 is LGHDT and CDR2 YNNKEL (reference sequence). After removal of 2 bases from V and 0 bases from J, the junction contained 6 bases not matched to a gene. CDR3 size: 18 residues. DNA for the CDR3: TGTGCCAGCAGCCAATTTCTAGCGGGGGCCGCGAACACCGGGGAGCTGTTTTTT. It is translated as CASSQFLAGAANTGELFF.

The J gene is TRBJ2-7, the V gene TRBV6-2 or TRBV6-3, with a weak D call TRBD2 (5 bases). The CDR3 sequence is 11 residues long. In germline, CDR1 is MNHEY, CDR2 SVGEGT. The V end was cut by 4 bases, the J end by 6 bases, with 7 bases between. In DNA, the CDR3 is TGTGCCAGCAGTTGGGGAGTCGAGCAGTACTTC. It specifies CASSWGVEQYF.

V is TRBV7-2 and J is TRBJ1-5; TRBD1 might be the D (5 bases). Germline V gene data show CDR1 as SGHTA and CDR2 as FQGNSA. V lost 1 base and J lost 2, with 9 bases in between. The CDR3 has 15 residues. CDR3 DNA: TGTGCCAGCAGCTTAGGGGGGGAACGCAATCAGCCCCAGCATTTT. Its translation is CASSLGGERNQPQHF.

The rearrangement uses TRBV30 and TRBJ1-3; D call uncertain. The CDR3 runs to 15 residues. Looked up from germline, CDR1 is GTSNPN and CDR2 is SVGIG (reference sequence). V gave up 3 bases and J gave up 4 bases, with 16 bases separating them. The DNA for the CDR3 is TGTGCCTGGAGCCGGGAGTATACCTTAGGAAACACCATATATTTT. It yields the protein CAWSREYTLGNTIYF.